Detailed here is one T cell receptor beta chain. It has no known antigen specificity. Just one base apart from a much larger clone, this may be a read error. This sample stems from a study of regulatory T cells in long-lasting Graves disease (TCRdb year 2021). Some background on the complete study: To count as having persistent Graves' disease, a patient had to have received antithyroid drug treatment for over 5 years with TSH receptor autoantibodies remaining persistently positive. Patients with persistent Graves' disease were compared with patients with newly diagnosed Graves' disease using TCR sequencing and RNA sequencing of peripheral blood. The study was conducted in China and was registered as a clinical trial. TCR sequencing covered about 13 persistent and roughly 20 newly diagnosed Graves' disease patients, around 33 samples in total. Antithyroid drugs had been taken for about 10.3 years on average by persistent Graves' disease patients in the clinical cohort.

Libraries were constructed by multiplex PCR. The sequencer listed for this sample is Illumina HiSeq 4000. iRepertoire HTBI primers and Arm-PCR amplification of CDR3 regions were used to construct TCR beta libraries. Before sequencing, the PCR products underwent gel purification. The study's processing was this. Gene usage analysis of CDR3 amino acid clonotypes relied on the roughly 64 TRBV and fewer than 15 TRBJ segments identified across samples. Filtered high-quality paired reads were merged into contigs using COPE and FqMerger. Contigs were aligned with BLAST to IMGT TRBV, TRBD and TRBJ reference genes, and CDR3 was defined per IMGT. Any clonotype with a frequency above 0.1% was counted as a highly expanded clone. Shannon entropy was used to measure repertoire diversity, and the Gini coefficient was used to measure V-J evenness. Public clonotypes were defined as clonotypes shared by more than one individual. Through fastp at Q25 and MiXCR, TCRdb rebuilt clones from the public reads, retaining in-frame beta chains. All rows with the same CDR3 protein become a single entry with the most common DNA and genes. TCRdb, not the authors, supplied the V and J calls. For this sample there are roughly 360,000 distinct CDR3 sequences; 20% to 25% appear just once. Together, the top ten hold roughly a quarter of the sample.

The research as a whole found: Sequencing and analysis were restricted to the TCR beta chain. Compared with newly diagnosed patients, persistent Graves' disease patients had lower TCR Shannon entropy and fewer highly expanded clones, which suggests clonal expansion. Preferential use of TRBV28, TRBJ1-2 and TRBJ2-5 was observed in persistent disease, whereas TRBV20-1 and TRBJ2-1 were favored in newly diagnosed disease. A larger number of public clonotypes was shared among persistent patients (under 3,000) than among newly diagnosed patients (around 880). Peripheral blood alone was examined, since thyroid tissue, which constituted the primary lesion, could not be accessed. The authors noted that the small sample size was a limitation that may lower accuracy.

The CDR1 and CDR2 encoded by the germline V gene are SGHTA and FQGTGA. The CDR3 numbers 14 residues from cysteine through phenylalanine. Solely the CDR3 DNA is kept, with 42 bases framed from the first base. In the paper's terms, the time point label means: persistent/refractory GD, antithyroid drugs over 5 years with positive TRAb. For both TCR sequencing and RNA sequencing, RNA was extracted from PBMCs using TRIzol. The diagnosis of Graves' disease was made according to American Thyroid Association guidelines. Patients were recruited from an endocrinology department in Xi'an, China. From each patient, nine milliliters of peripheral blood was collected into an EDTA anticoagulant tube. Ficoll Paque Plus density gradient separation was used to isolate PBMCs, and no additional T cell sorting was done. RNA quality was checked with an Agilent 2100 Bioanalyzer and agarose gel, and concentration with a NanoDrop 2000.

The chain couples TRBV7-3 to TRBJ1-5, and possibly TRBD1, on 6 matching bases. Sequencing used peripheral blood mononuclear cells (PBMCs), obtained when the disease was refractory, from a patient treated with antithyroid drugs. This sequence originates from a woman between 35 and 50 years old with Graves disease. Donor details come from another sample of the same person, matched by shared clones. The nucleotides are TGTGTCAGCAGCTTAAATGGGGGGCTCCAGCCCCAGCATTTT. This translates into CVSSLNGGLQPQHF.